This T cell receptor beta chain is from a study of shared clonotypes between healthy human individuals. Libraries were prepared by immunoSEQ multiplex PCR; TCRdb keeps only in-frame clonotypes and omits some of them. The sample has 950,000 to 1,300,000 clones, roughly 80% seen once. Germline CDR1 and CDR2: LNHDA and SQIVND (reference sequence). Trimming at V came to 3 bases and at J to 5 bases, leaving 1 base not matched to a gene. CDR3 length: 14 residues. The rearrangement links TRBV19 to TRBJ2-2; 9 positions match TRBD2. The receptor was isolated from a man in his late teens or twenties in good health. The specimen sequenced was memory CD4+ T cells sorted from blood. The sample's subset: CD45RA-negative fraction. The CDR3 sequence: CASSMLAGTGELFF. DNA of the CDR3: TGTGCCAGTAGTATGCTAGCGGGAACCGGGGAGCTGTTTTTT.